The 30 T cell receptor beta chains below come from one sample, sequenced in a study of Tregs in tolerant kidney transplant recipients. Sequencing used immunoSEQ multiplex PCR; TCRdb keeps in-frame clones, though not all of them. The sample records tens of thousands of clones, under 98% being singletons. Sequencing used CD4+ T cells from blood, obtained before the transplant. The source is a human donor who received a combined kidney and bone marrow transplant.

The V call is TRBV5-8, the J call TRBJ2-3; 14 bases fit TRBD2. Germline trimming cut 4 bases from V and 4 bases from J; bases unmatched to any gene: 5. The CDR3 covers 16 residues. Germline CDR1 reads SGHTS; CDR2 reads YDEGEE. The chain's CDR3 is CASSKGLAGEADTQYF. In nucleotides, the CDR3 is TGTGCCAGCAGCAAGGGACTAGCGGGAGAGGCAGATACGCAGTATTTT.

The gene calls are TRBV6-6 and TRBJ1-1; D perhaps matches TRBD1 (5 bases). CDR1 is MNHNY, CDR2 SVGAGI, per germline (reference sequence). The CDR3 extends over 15 amino acids. V gave up 8 bases and J gave up 0 bases, with 16 bases separating them. CDR3 DNA: TGTGCCAGCGATAAGGGAGGGACCATGAACACTGAAGCTTTCTTT. Translated: CASDKGGTMNTEAFF.

A single count supports this clone. The chain combines TRBV5-8 with TRBJ2-7, with 9 bases fitting TRBD1. The V gene end was trimmed by 4 bases and the J gene end by 0 bases; junction bases not matched to a gene: 5. CDR1 and CDR2 from the germline V gene are SGHTS and YDEGEE. The CDR3 is 15 amino acids. The CDR3 reads CASSIWTGVSYEQYF. CDR3 sequence (DNA): TGTGCCAGCAGCATTTGGACAGGGGTCTCCTACGAGCAGTACTTC.

V usage is TRBV7-8 and J usage is TRBJ2-2, with D possibly matching TRBD2 (5 bases). This CDR3 is built from 14 residues. Germline V gene data show CDR1 as SGHVS and CDR2 as FQNEAQ. V was cut by 5 bases and J by 8 bases, with 15 bases left in between. CDR3 in amino acids: CASSRSLGVGELFF. The CDR3 DNA is TGTGCCAGCAGCCGAAGTCTCGGGGTTGGGGAGCTGTTTTTT.

The rearrangement uses TRBV5-4 and TRBJ1-2; 9 bases agree with TRBD1. Germline trimming cut 0 bases from V and 5 bases from J; bases unmatched to any gene: 2. Germline V gene data show CDR1 as SGHNT and CDR2 as YYREEE (reference sequence). CDR3 length: 14 amino acids. The CDR3 loop reads CASSLAGTGYGYTF. The CDR3 DNA reads as TGTGCCAGCAGCTTGGCCGGGACAGGGTATGGCTACACCTTC.

V and J are TRBV5-4 and TRBJ2-3; D might be TRBD1 (5 bases). V was clipped by 9 bases and J by 1 base, with 9 bases between them. The germline gives CDR1 SGHNT, CDR2 YYREEE (reference sequence). The CDR3 contains 12 residues. CDR3 protein: CAMTRGTDTQYF. The CDR3 bases are TGTGCCATGACCAGGGGCACAGATACGCAGTATTTT.

The V and J genes are TRBV2 and TRBJ2-5; 8 nucleotides align to TRBD2. Germline CDR1 reads SNHLY; CDR2 reads FYNNEI. CDR3 length equals 15 residues. Losses at the gene ends were 4 bases for V and 7 bases for J; bases not matched to a gene: 11. CDR3 coding DNA: TGTGCCAGCAGTGTAACTAGCGGCGGACGTGGGACCCAGTACTTC. Protein: CASSVTSGGRGTQYF.

V usage is TRBV6-5 and J usage is TRBJ2-3; the D is unclear. Germline-derived CDR1 and CDR2 are MNHEY and SVGAGI. This CDR3 spans 10 amino acids. The ends were cut back, 9 bases at V and 4 bases at J, with 5 bases in the middle. The CDR3 sequence: CARGSDTQYF. In DNA, the CDR3 is TGTGCCAGGGGCTCAGATACGCAGTATTTT.

The chain joins TRBV6-5 to TRBJ2-1; 8 nucleotides agree with TRBD1. The CDR3 has 13 residues. After removal of 6 bases from V and 6 bases from J, the junction contained 4 bases not matched to a gene. Germline CDR1 is MNHEY and CDR2 is SVGAGI. The CDR3 protein is CASRITGGNEQFF. CDR3 in DNA: TGTGCCAGCAGAATAACAGGGGGCAATGAGCAGTTCTTC.

The rearrangement uses TRBV9 and TRBJ1-3; D not resolved. The ends were cut back, 1 base at V and 0 bases at J, with 11 bases in the middle. Germline CDR1 and CDR2: SGDLS and YYNGEE. CDR3 length: 16 amino acids. The CDR3 loop is CASSVLDSSSGNTIYF. The CDR3 nucleotides are TGTGCCAGCAGCGTACTGGACTCAAGCTCTGGAAACACCATATATTTT.

V usage is TRBV2 and J usage is TRBJ2-7; the match to TRBD1 covers 11 bases. This CDR3 comprises 14 residues. The germline CDR1 and CDR2 sequences are SNHLY and FYNNEI. V was clipped by 6 bases and J by 2 bases; unmatched bases: 3. CDR3 nucleotides: TGTGCCAGCAGGCTGGGACAGGGGGCCTACGAGCAGTACTTC. This translates into CASRLGQGAYEQYF.

This chain connects TRBV30 to TRBJ1-3; TRBD1 matches 8 bases. V was clipped by 1 base and J by 0 bases; unmatched bases: 5. CDR3 length: 16 amino acids. Germline V CDR1 and CDR2: GTSNPN, SVGIG (reference sequence). The CDR3 sequence is CAWSGLTGGSGNTIYF. CDR3 nucleotide sequence: TGTGCCTGGAGTGGCCTAACAGGGGGCTCTGGAAACACCATATATTTT. The variable domain in full, with the rest retrieved from reference TRBV30 and TRBJ1-3, is SQTIHQWPATLVQPVGSPLSLECTVEGTSNPNLYWYRQAAGRGLQLLFYSVGIGQISSEVPQNLSASRPQDRQFILSSKKLLLSDSGFYLCAWSGLTGGSGNTIYFGEGSWLTVV.

CDR3 sequence reads: CASSMTGSEHEQYF. The CDR3 DNA reads TGCGCCAGCAGCATGACAGGGTCCGAACACGAGCAGTACTTC. The chain carries TRBV5-1 and TRBJ2-7; 7 nucleotides agree with TRBD1. Germline V gives CDR1 SGHRS, CDR2 YFSETQ. The V and J ends lost 4 bases and 5 bases, in that order; junction bases with no gene match: 9. This CDR3 comprises 14 residues.

The chain combines TRBV2 with TRBJ1-5; the D is unclear. The CDR3 covers 13 residues. Germline CDR1 reads SNHLY; CDR2 reads FYNNEI. With 10 bases removed from V and 0 bases from J, the gap between germline ends came to 10 bases. As DNA, the CDR3 is TGTGCCACTAATGGTTATAGCAATCAGCCCCAGCATTTT. Translated, it gives CATNGYSNQPQHF.

The rearrangement joins TRBV6-6 to TRBJ1-2; tentative D call: TRBD1 (5 bases). V gave up 0 bases and J gave up 8 bases, with 13 bases separating them. CDR1 is MNHNY, CDR2 SVGAGI, per germline (reference sequence). This CDR3 spans 14 amino acids. CDR3 in amino acids: CASSYSTGVGGYTF. The CDR3 nucleotides read TGTGCCAGCAGTTACTCGACGGGGGTTGGCGGCTACACCTTC.

V usage is TRBV18 and J usage is TRBJ2-3, with D hard to call. The V end lost 0 bases, the J end lost 4 bases, and 8 bases lay between the germline ends. The CDR3 is made up of 14 amino acids. Germline V lookup: CDR1 KGHSH, CDR2 LQKENI. CDR3 amino acids: CASSPPGPADTQYF. The CDR3 DNA reads as TGTGCCAGCTCACCACCTGGCCCCGCAGATACGCAGTATTTT.

J is TRBJ1-2 and V is TRBV28; 7 bases are shared with TRBD1. There are 15 residues in the CDR3. V lost 2 bases to trimming and J lost 3 bases; unmatched junction nucleotides: 6. Per the germline V gene, CDR1 is MDHEN and CDR2 is SYDVKM. The CDR3 loop is CASSLRNRGDYGYTF. In DNA form, the CDR3 reads TGTGCCAGCAGTTTAAGGAACAGGGGAGACTATGGCTACACCTTC.

The chain has TRBV6-1 and TRBJ2-2; the D gene is possibly TRBD2 (6 bases). Germline V lookup: CDR1 MNHNS, CDR2 SASEGT. The CDR3 covers 14 residues. V gave up 4 bases and J gave up 7 bases, with 13 bases separating them. The CDR3 region has the DNA TGTGCCAGCAGTGGACGACTAGTCGGCGGGGAGCTGTTTTTT. This sequence encodes CASSGRLVGGELFF.

This chain links TRBV6-6 with TRBJ2-1; TRBD2 matches at 12 bases. Germline V gene data show CDR1 as MNHNY and CDR2 as SVGAGI (reference sequence). CDR3 length equals 16 residues. Germline trimming cut 4 bases from V and 2 bases from J; bases unmatched to any gene: 3. The CDR3 here is CASSWTSGIPYNEQFF. The CDR3 DNA sequence: TGTGCCAGCAGTTGGACTAGCGGGATTCCCTACAATGAGCAGTTCTTC.

This clone is a singleton in its sample. The same CDR3 can be traced to other DNA sequences in this sample. The chain carries TRBV5-1 and TRBJ2-1, with 7 bases lining up with TRBD1. Looked up from germline, CDR1 is SGHRS and CDR2 is YFSETQ. The CDR3 runs 15 residues. After removal of 0 bases from V and 3 bases from J, the junction contained 3 bases not matched to a gene. The DNA of the CDR3 is TGCGCCAGCAGCTTGGGAGACAGGGACTACAATGAGCAGTTCTTC. Its protein product is CASSLGDRDYNEQFF.

The chain uses TRBV5-6 and TRBJ2-4, with 7 bases matching TRBD1. The CDR3 covers 15 residues. Germline V gives CDR1 SGHDT, CDR2 YYEEEE. J gave up 4 bases and V 1 base, and 5 bases lay outside the gene matches. The DNA for the CDR3 is TGTGCCAGCAGCTTGAGGTGGGACAGAAAAAACATTCAGTACTTC. Its protein is CASSLRWDRKNIQYF.

The V and J genes are TRBV5-1 and TRBJ1-4; D perhaps matches TRBD1 (5 bases). Germline V CDR1 and CDR2: SGHRS, YFSETQ. The CDR3 has 15 residues. The V end lost 5 bases, the J end lost 5 bases, and 16 bases lay between the germline ends. CDR3 coding DNA: TGCGCCAGCAGTTCGTCAGGGATGATGAATGAAAAACTGTTTTTT. Translation: CASSSSGMMNEKLFF.

In its sample, this clone was seen once. The chain is built from TRBV4-1 and TRBJ1-6; 8 nucleotides agree with TRBD1. Looked up from germline, CDR1 is MGHRA and CDR2 is YSYEKL. J lost 6 bases, V lost 4 bases, and 5 bases had no gene match. The CDR3 sequence is 15 residues long. The CDR3 region is CASSPGGSGNSPLHF. CDR3 coding DNA: TGCGCCAGCAGCCCAGGGGGCTCGGGTAATTCACCCCTCCACTTT.

V and J are TRBV5-4 and TRBJ2-5; D is possibly TRBD1 (5 bases). V lost 0 bases and J 4 bases, leaving 10 bases between the germline ends. Looked up from germline, CDR1 is SGHNT and CDR2 is YYREEE (reference sequence). CDR3 length equals 14 residues. As DNA, the CDR3 is TGTGCCAGCAGCTTGGGTCAGGGCAGAGAGACCCAGTACTTC. It is translated as CASSLGQGRETQYF.

The chain employs TRBV6-1 and TRBJ1-5; no definite D call. CDR3 size: 16 residues. The germline V gene has CDR1 MNHNS and CDR2 SASEGT. V lost 4 bases, J lost 0 bases, and 13 bases lay in between. CDR3 DNA sequence: TGTGCCAGCAGTGGACCGTACGGGAATAGCAATCAGCCCCAGCATTTT. This gives the protein CASSGPYGNSNQPQHF.

The J gene is TRBJ2-2, the V gene TRBV19; a weak D match, TRBD1 (6 bases). The CDR3 extends over 15 amino acids. CDR1 LNHDA and CDR2 SQIVND come from the germline V gene (reference sequence). The V end lost 5 bases, the J end lost 7 bases, and 17 bases lay between the germline ends. As DNA, the CDR3 is TGTGCCAGTAGTGCACCAGGGGTAGGTGGCGGGGAGCTGTTTTTT. It encodes CASSAPGVGGGELFF.

For the CDR3, the DNA is TGTGCCAGCAGCCCCGCATCAGGGAACAGGGGGCACGAGCAGTACTTC. It yields the protein CASSPASGNRGHEQYF. The chain uses TRBV7-2 and TRBJ2-7; 9 nucleotides line up with TRBD1. Trimming took 5 bases from V and 5 from J; bases not matched to a gene: 13. CDR1 SGHTA and CDR2 FQGNSA come from the germline V gene. The CDR3 totals 16 residues.

V gene TRBV5-1 combines with J gene TRBJ2-3, with 7 bases lining up with TRBD1. The CDR3 has 13 residues. Germline V gives CDR1 SGHRS, CDR2 YFSETQ. The V segment lost 3 bases and the J segment 4 bases; nucleotides outside the gene matches: 2. CDR3 sequence: CASSSGTADTQYF. In DNA, the CDR3 is TGCGCCAGCAGCTCAGGGACAGCAGATACGCAGTATTTT.

Notes on this clone: One junction end does not reproduce the germline sequence, and a read error may be involved. The V call is TRBV15, the J call TRBJ2-5, with D possibly matching TRBD2 (5 bases). The CDR3 runs to 12 residues. The V gene's germline CDR1 is LNHNV and CDR2 YYDKDF (reference sequence). The CDR3 DNA reads as TGTGCCACCAGCAGTCCGAGGGAGATCCAGTACTTC. Translation gives CATSSPREIQYF.

The rearrangement links TRBV30 to TRBJ2-7; 7 bases are shared with TRBD1. Trimming took 8 bases from V and 6 from J; bases not matched to a gene: 13. There are 13 residues in the CDR3. Germline-derived CDR1 and CDR2 are GTSNPN and SVGIG (reference sequence). The chain's CDR3 is CARQRQGKGEQYF. In nucleotides, the CDR3 is TGTGCCCGGCAAAGACAGGGAAAGGGCGAGCAGTACTTC.